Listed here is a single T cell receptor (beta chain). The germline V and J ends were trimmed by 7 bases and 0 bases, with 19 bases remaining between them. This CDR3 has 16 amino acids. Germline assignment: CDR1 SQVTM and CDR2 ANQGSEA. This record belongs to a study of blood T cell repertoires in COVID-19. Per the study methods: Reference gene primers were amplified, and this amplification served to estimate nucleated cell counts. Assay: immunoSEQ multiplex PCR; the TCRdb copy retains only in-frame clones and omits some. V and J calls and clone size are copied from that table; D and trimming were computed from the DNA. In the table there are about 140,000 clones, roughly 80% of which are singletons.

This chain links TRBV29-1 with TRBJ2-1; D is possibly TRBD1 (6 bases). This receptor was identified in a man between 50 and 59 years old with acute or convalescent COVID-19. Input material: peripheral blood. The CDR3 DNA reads TGCAGCGCGCACAGGGCGGACTGGAGCTCCTACAATGAGCAGTTCTTC. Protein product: CSAHRADWSSYNEQFF.